One and the same sample provided the 26 T cell receptor beta chains below, sequenced in a study of blood T cell repertoires in COVID-19. Clones were read by immunoSEQ multiplex PCR, and TCRdb kept only the in-frame ones, dropping some. The sample has hundreds of thousands of clones, about 68% seen once; the top ten hold 2.5% to 4%. The sample comprised peripheral blood. Receptors originate from a woman aged 80 or over with acute or convalescent COVID-19.

This clone was found many times. V is TRBV9 and J is TRBJ2-4; tentatively, D is TRBD2 (5 bases). The germline V gene has CDR1 SGDLS and CDR2 YYNGEE. Deletions cut 4 bases from V and 5 bases from J, with 13 bases between. The CDR3 spans 14 residues. CDR3 amino acids: CASSPGLNENIQYF. The DNA for the CDR3 is TGTGCCAGCAGCCCAGGACTGAATGAAAACATTCAGTACTTC.

This chain connects TRBV18 to TRBJ1-1; D gene uncertain. The CDR3 runs to 13 residues. Trimming removed 3 bases at V and 3 bases at J, with 8 bases between. The germline CDR1 and CDR2 sequences are KGHSH and LQKENI. CDR3 nucleotides: TGTGCCAGCTCACCTAAGGAGGACACTGAAGCTTTCTTT. Translation: CASSPKEDTEAFF.

This clone was observed a few times. V gene TRBV2 combines with J gene TRBJ1-2, with 7 bases lining up with TRBD1. The CDR3 has 14 amino acids. Per the germline V gene, CDR1 is SNHLY and CDR2 is FYNNEI. V shed 5 bases, J shed 2 bases, and the junction held 5 bases outside the gene matches. This chain's CDR3 is CASSNRGVNYGYTF. DNA for the CDR3: TGTGCCAGCAGTAACAGGGGCGTCAACTATGGCTACACCTTC.

The gene calls are TRBV7-9 and TRBJ2-3; weak D call: TRBD2 (6 bases). CDR1 and CDR2 from the germline V gene are SEHNR and FQNEAQ (reference sequence). The CDR3 is 17 residues long. With 5 bases removed from V and 2 bases from J, the gap between germline ends came to 20 bases. The CDR3 is CASSPEGRVDLTDTQYF. The DNA of the CDR3 is TGTGCCAGCAGCCCGGAGGGGCGAGTCGACCTCACAGATACGCAGTATTTT. The full variable domain, its missing parts supplied by reference TRBV7-9 and TRBJ2-3, is DTGVSQNPRHKITKRGQNVTFRCDPISEHNRLYWYRQTLGQGPEFLTYFQNEAQLEKSRLLSDRFSAERPKGSFSTLEIQRTEQGDSAMYLCASSPEGRVDLTDTQYFGPGTRLTVL.

The chain has TRBV11-2 and TRBJ2-7; 7 nucleotides line up with TRBD2. Losses at the gene ends were 5 bases for V and 7 bases for J; bases not matched to a gene: 8. This CDR3 region has 13 residues. Germline CDR1 reads SGHAT; CDR2 reads FQNNGV. This CDR3 is CASSIRTSREQYF. In DNA form, the CDR3 reads TGTGCCAGCAGCATCCGGACTAGTCGTGAGCAGTACTTC.

V usage is TRBV4-1 and J usage is TRBJ1-1, with D perhaps matching TRBD1 (5 bases). Germline-derived CDR1 and CDR2 are MGHRA and YSYEKL. The CDR3 runs 16 residues. Trimming removed 0 bases from V and 3 bases from J, with 14 bases in between. CDR3 loop: CASSQESGTVHTEAFF. DNA of the CDR3: TGCGCCAGCAGCCAAGAAAGCGGGACGGTACACACTGAAGCTTTCTTT.

The genes are TRBV10-3 and TRBJ1-6; the D gene is possibly TRBD1 (6 bases). Germline V lookup: CDR1 ENHRY, CDR2 SYGVKD. This CDR3 has 16 amino acids. V lost 6 bases, J lost 0 bases, and 12 bases lay in between. For the CDR3, the DNA is TGTGCCATCAGGGGAGACAGGAGCTCCTATAATTCACCCCTCCACTTT. Protein product: CAIRGDRSSYNSPLHF.

The rearrangement links TRBV10-3 to TRBJ1-1, with 7 nucleotides matching TRBD1. Germline V lookup: CDR1 ENHRY, CDR2 SYGVKD. Trimming removed 6 bases from V and 9 bases from J; junction bases left unmatched: 7. The CDR3 is made up of 12 amino acids. CDR3 sequence (DNA): TGTGCCATCAGCGTACAGGGGCAACAAGCTTTCTTT. It translates to CAISVQGQQAFF.

This clone showed up many times. The V and J genes are TRBV20-1 and TRBJ2-7; 7 bases agree with TRBD2. CDR1 and CDR2 (germline): DFQATT, SNEGSKA (reference sequence). This CDR3 comprises 11 residues. Germline trimming cut 3 bases from V and 12 bases from J; bases unmatched to any gene: 8. CDR3 protein: CSARSLRESYF. The CDR3 DNA reads as TGCAGTGCTAGGTCCTTGCGGGAGTCGTACTTC.

The chain joins TRBV11-2 to TRBJ1-4, with 8 bases lining up with TRBD1. The CDR3 is made up of 14 amino acids. Per germline, CDR1 SGHAT and CDR2 FQNNGV. V lost 5 bases to trimming and J lost 7 bases; unmatched junction nucleotides: 6. The CDR3 DNA reads TGTGCCAGCAGCCCGACAGGGGAGGCTGAAAAACTGTTTTTT. It yields the protein CASSPTGEAEKLFF.

The chain employs TRBV6-5 and TRBJ1-2; TRBD1 is a possible D gene (5 bases). The V end lost 6 bases, the J end lost 0 bases, and 14 bases lay between the germline ends. CDR3 length: 15 amino acids. Looked up from germline, CDR1 is MNHEY and CDR2 is SVGAGI. CDR3 sequence (DNA): TGTGCCAGCAGAGGGGCTAGGGCCTCTAACTATGGCTACACCTTC. It encodes CASRGARASNYGYTF.

This clone has just a few counts. This rearrangement joins TRBV6-2 or TRBV6-3 to TRBJ2-6, with TRBD2 as a possible D gene (7 bases). V was shortened by 6 bases and J by 0 bases, with 12 bases between the two germline ends. The CDR3 length is 16 residues. In germline, CDR1 is MNHEY, CDR2 SVGEGT. For the CDR3, the DNA is TGTGCCAGCAGCCAGGGAGGGGGCTCTGGGGCCAACGTCCTGACTTTC. Amino acids: CASSQGGGSGANVLTF.

There are a few counts of this clone. The chain employs TRBV5-1 and TRBJ1-1, with D tentatively TRBD1 (6 bases). This CDR3 region has 14 residues. Germline values: CDR1 SGHRS, CDR2 YFSETQ. The V and J ends lost 4 bases and 1 base respectively, with 11 bases between them. This CDR3 is CASSRTTGNTEAFF. As DNA, the CDR3 is TGCGCCAGCAGCCGAACGACAGGGAACACTGAAGCTTTCTTT. Drawing the rest from reference TRBV5-1 and TRBJ1-1, the complete variable domain is KAGVTQTPRYLIKTRGQQVTLSCSPISGHRSVSWYQQTPGQGLQFLFEYFSETQRNKGNFPGRFSGRQFSNSRSEMNVSTLELGDSALYLCASSRTTGNTEAFFGQGTRLTVV.

The CDR3 sequence: CASSHNSPQETQYF. In DNA, the CDR3 is TGTGCCAGCAGCCACAACAGTCCCCAAGAGACCCAGTACTTC. The rearrangement uses TRBV3-1 (or the pseudogene TRBV3-2) and TRBJ2-5, with D hard to call. Per the germline V gene, CDR1 is LGHDT and CDR2 is YNNKEL (reference sequence). This CDR3 contains 14 residues. Trimming shortened V by 3 bases and J by 1 base, and 9 bases separated the two germline ends.

As regards this clone: Other DNA sequences within the sample encode an identical CDR3. The rearrangement uses TRBV12-3 or TRBV12-4 and TRBJ1-2, with D possibly being TRBD1 (6 bases). Trimming stripped 8 bases from V and 2 bases from J, with 12 bases between. The CDR3 runs to 13 residues. CDR3 bases: TGTGCCAGCTCTGGGCAGGGGAACTATGGCTACACCTTC. It specifies CASSGQGNYGYTF.

The DNA for the CDR3 is TGTGCCAGTAAGGTGCAACGGACTAGCACAGATACGCAGTATTTT. This translates into CASKVQRTSTDTQYF. The chain combines TRBV19 with TRBJ2-3; possibly TRBD2 for D (5 bases). V was shortened by 7 bases and J by 0 bases, with 14 bases between the two germline ends. The CDR3 totals 15 residues. Germline lookup yields CDR1 LNHDA and CDR2 SQIVND (reference sequence).

A note on this clone: The junction and the germline gene differ at one end; a read error may be behind it. V gene TRBV6-5 combines with J gene TRBJ2-2; tentatively, D is TRBD2 (6 bases). The CDR3 is 13 amino acids. Germline V gives CDR1 MNHEY, CDR2 SVGAGI. The CDR3 sequence is CAGREEKAGELFF. In nucleotides, the CDR3 is TGTGCCGGCAGGGAGGAGAAGGCCGGGGAGCTGTTTTTT.

The chain has TRBV7-8 and TRBJ1-1, with no clear D. V was trimmed by 5 bases and J by 0 bases, leaving 10 bases between them. The CDR3 is 14 residues long. CDR1 is SGHVS and CDR2 is FQNEAQ in the germline V gene. CDR3 in DNA: TGTGCCAGCAGCACACAGATCCTGAACACTGAAGCTTTCTTT. Translated, it gives CASSTQILNTEAFF.

This CDR3 is CASSLGLAGNFYEQYF. DNA for the CDR3: TGTGCCAGCAGCTTGGGACTAGCGGGAAATTTTTACGAGCAGTACTTC. The chain employs TRBV11-2 and TRBJ2-7, with 13 positions matching TRBD2. Germline V lookup: CDR1 SGHAT, CDR2 FQNNGV. J lost 4 bases, V lost 3 bases, and 6 bases had no gene match. The CDR3 runs to 16 residues.

The chain couples TRBV7-8 to TRBJ1-6; a possible D gene is TRBD1 (6 bases). The length of the CDR3 is 14 residues. Trimming left V 1 base short and J 8 bases short, with 9 bases between. Germline CDR1 reads SGHVS; CDR2 reads FQNEAQ. The CDR3: CASSLGGGDSPLHF. In nucleotides, the CDR3 is TGTGCCAGCAGCTTAGGAGGGGGGGATTCACCCCTCCACTTT.

The gene calls are TRBV2 and TRBJ2-7; 7 bases fit TRBD2. The CDR3 extends over 14 amino acids. Germline lookup yields CDR1 SNHLY and CDR2 FYNNEI. Unmatched junction bases numbered 7, after V lost 8 bases and J lost 0 bases. The CDR3 region has the DNA TGTGCCAGCTCTCTGGGAGGGTCCTCCTACGAGCAGTACTTC. This sequence encodes CASSLGGSSYEQYF.

This chain uses TRBV7-6 with TRBJ2-1; possible D gene TRBD1, 6 bases. There are 15 residues in the CDR3. V lost 5 bases, J lost 2 bases, and 13 bases lay in between. The germline gives CDR1 SGHVS, CDR2 FNYEAQ. The CDR3 sequence: CASSPGQTPYNEQFF. The DNA of the CDR3 is TGTGCCAGCAGCCCGGGACAAACCCCCTACAATGAGCAGTTCTTC.

V and J are TRBV19 and TRBJ1-3, with D perhaps TRBD1 (6 bases). V lost 3 bases to trimming and J lost 4 bases, with 13 bases between them. This CDR3 has 15 amino acids. Germline CDR1 reads LNHDA; CDR2 reads SQIVND (reference sequence). The CDR3 nucleotides are TGTGCCAGTAGTATGCCCAGGGGAGCGGGAAACACCATATATTTT. Translated, it gives CASSMPRGAGNTIYF.

The chain carries TRBV7-8 and TRBJ1-5; tentatively, D is TRBD1 (6 bases). From germline, CDR1 is SGHVS and CDR2 FQNEAQ. There are 17 residues in the CDR3. V was clipped by 1 base and J by 1 base, with 14 bases between them. The DNA for the CDR3 is TGTGCCAGCAGCTTAGGGATACAGGGCTTCAGCAATCAGCCCCAGCATTTT. This gives the protein CASSLGIQGFSNQPQHF. Combining the CDR3 with reference TRBV7-8 and TRBJ1-5 gives the whole variable domain GAGVSQSPRYKVAKRGQDVALRCDPISGHVSLFWYQQALGQGPEFLTYFQNEAQLDKSGLPSDRFFAERPEGSVSTLKIQRTQQEDSAVYLCASSLGIQGFSNQPQHFGDGTRLSIL.

The chain carries TRBV29-1 and TRBJ1-4, with a possible D match to TRBD1 (6 bases). In germline, CDR1 is SQVTM, CDR2 ANQGSEA. V lost 6 bases, J lost 4 bases, and 21 bases lay in between. There are 16 residues in the CDR3. The chain's CDR3 is CSVSGRPGENNEKLFF. The CDR3 DNA reads TGCAGCGTCTCAGGACGTCCAGGGGAGAATAATGAAAAACTGTTTTTT.

The chain couples TRBV3-1 (or the pseudogene TRBV3-2) to TRBJ2-3, with 9 positions matching TRBD1. The J segment lost 4 bases and the V segment lost 4 bases, leaving 6 bases of the junction unmatched. The germline V gene encodes CDR1 LGHDT and CDR2 YNNKEL (reference sequence). The CDR3 has 15 amino acids. The CDR3 sequence: CASSPQGASPDTQYF. In DNA, the CDR3 is TGTGCCAGCAGCCCACAGGGGGCATCTCCAGATACGCAGTATTTT.